What follows are 5 T cell receptor beta chains derived from one specimen sequenced in a study of control samples from healthy donors and cancer patients. Method: immunoSEQ multiplex PCR; TCRdb's copy keeps in-frame clones and lacks some. The table lists just over 80,000 clones, around 92% of them singletons. The sequenced sample was blood. The source of these receptors is a man aged 45-65 years in good health.

J is TRBJ2-7 and V is TRBV7-9, with TRBD2 identical over 8 bases. The CDR3 runs 13 residues. Germline V gene sequence: CDR1 SEHNR, CDR2 FQNEAQ (reference sequence). The ends lost 4 bases at V and 6 bases at J; junction bases unmatched: 5. CDR3 DNA: TGTGCCAGCAGCTCCGCCGGGAGGGCCGAGCAGTACTTC. This encodes CASSSAGRAEQYF.

This clone was detected only once. This chain connects TRBV5-1 to TRBJ2-2, with D possibly being TRBD2 (5 bases). V gave up 4 bases and J gave up 5 bases, with 15 bases separating them. CDR3 length equals 15 residues. CDR1 and CDR2 from the germline V gene are SGHRS and YFSETQ. CDR3 nucleotide sequence: TGCGCCAGCAGCCTTAGGACCGGGGAGACCGGGGAGCTGTTTTTT. As protein: CASSLRTGETGELFF.

The chain links TRBV5-1 to TRBJ2-1, with a weak D call TRBD2 (5 bases). With 1 base removed from V and 5 bases from J, the gap between germline ends came to 10 bases. The CDR3 length is 14 residues. The germline V gene has CDR1 SGHRS and CDR2 YFSETQ. CDR3: CASSLIGLDNEQFF. CDR3 nucleotides: TGCGCCAGCAGCTTGATCGGACTCGACAATGAGCAGTTCTTC. Based on the CDR3 plus reference TRBV5-1 and TRBJ2-1, the full variable domain is KAGVTQTPRYLIKTRGQQVTLSCSPISGHRSVSWYQQTPGQGLQFLFEYFSETQRNKGNFPGRFSGRQFSNSRSEMNVSTLELGDSALYLCASSLIGLDNEQFFGPGTRLTVL.

V gene TRBV7-6 combines with J gene TRBJ1-1; D unclear. V gave up 1 base and J gave up 4 bases, with 10 bases separating them. Germline lookup yields CDR1 SGHVS and CDR2 FNYEAQ. The CDR3 length is 14 residues. CDR3 in amino acids: CASSLGSFPTEAFF. CDR3 sequence (DNA): TGTGCCAGCAGCTTAGGGTCATTCCCCACTGAAGCTTTCTTT.

This chain links TRBV9 with TRBJ1-2; tentatively, D is TRBD1 (6 bases). The V gene lost 0 bases and the J gene lost 3 bases, with 9 bases spanning the gap. Germline V CDR1 and CDR2: SGDLS, YYNGEE. This CDR3 spans 14 amino acids. The chain's CDR3 is CASSVEAGDYGYTF. The CDR3 DNA reads as TGTGCCAGCAGCGTAGAGGCAGGGGACTATGGCTACACCTTC.